This TCR beta chain was captured in a study of blood T cell repertoires in COVID-19. Profiling relied on immunoSEQ multiplex PCR, and the TCRdb table lists in-frame clones only, not all of them. The sample includes 20,000 to 25,000 clones, less than 90% of them seen just once. The ends lost 2 bases at V and 5 bases at J; junction bases unmatched: 4. The CDR3 is 15 amino acids. The rearrangement uses TRBV5-3 and TRBJ2-2; 9 bases are a match to TRBD1. TRBV5-3 falls under the ORF class, with uncertain function. The receptor comes from a man between 35 and 55 years old with acute or convalescent COVID-19. Sequenced: peripheral blood. The CDR3 protein is CARSFRDRETGELFF. The CDR3 DNA follows: TGTGCCAGAAGCTTCCGGGACAGGGAGACCGGGGAGCTGTTTTTT.